This T cell receptor beta chain was obtained from a study of OX40 agonist ivuxolimab in advanced cancers. General study findings and limits: Also present in some nonresponders was a low level of normalized T-cell clonal expansion.

TCRdb's table, derived via immunoSEQ multiplex PCR, lists solely in-frame clones and lacks some. The table lists about 24,000 clones, approximately 88% of them singletons, with 9.5% to 10% in the top ten. This clone is judged large (0.1 to 1%). As yet, its antigen is unknown. V lost 4 bases and J 7 bases, leaving 20 bases between the germline ends. Germline values: CDR1 MGHRA, CDR2 YSYEKL. The CDR3 is 15 amino acids. The specimen was CD4+ or CD8+ T cells sorted from blood, collected in a trial of the OX40 agonist ivuxolimab. This receptor was obtained from an adult with an advanced solid tumor such as melanoma, head and neck, liver or kidney cancer. This chain connects TRBV4-1 to TRBJ2-7, with D unclear. The CDR3 DNA reads as TGCGCCAGCAGCCCGGAGTCGGATCCCCGGGTTGAGCAGTACTTC. As protein: CASSPESDPRVEQYF.